This T cell receptor beta chain was captured in a study of spatial heterogeneity in lung cancer. About the study: Sequencing consistently turned up more beta-chain sequences than alpha-chain sequences.

The time point here: sample taken at primary tumor resection. No cells were sorted before sequencing. The whole RNA sequenced was extracted from tumor, nontumor lung or frozen PBMC. This clonotype was recorded at least ten times. Single TCR cDNA molecules each had their own unique molecular identifier. TCRdb re-analysed the 5' RACE reads in MiXCR, keeping a single row per CDR3 protein. Of 75,000 or so distinct CDR3 sequences in the sample, 7.5% to 9.5% are singletons; the top ten hold 6.8%. The CDR3 is made up of 13 amino acids. Trimming pared 4 bases from V and 0 bases from J, leaving 4 bases between.

V and J are TRBV12-3 or TRBV12-4 and TRBJ1-3; D not certain. The receptor comes from a male donor with early-stage non-small cell lung cancer. Source: PBMCs, taken at surgery. The CDR3 nucleotides read TGTGCCAGCAGTTCAATCTCTGGAAACACCATATATTTT. It codes for CASSSISGNTIYF.